This entry is about one T cell receptor beta chain. Per the original data handling: Amplification with reference gene primers provided the estimates of nucleated cell counts. Sequencing used immunoSEQ multiplex PCR; TCRdb keeps in-frame clones, though not all of them. V and J calls and clone size are copied from that table; D and trimming were computed from the DNA. Altogether more than 200,000 clones are present, around nine tenths being singletons, with the ten largest covering roughly a tenth. Cohort allocation depended upon clinical history that participants reported. Two negative PCRs, clearance, or symptom resolution characterized the recovered Cohort 3 donors. The sample comes from a study of blood T cell repertoires in COVID-19. This CDR3 contains 14 residues. V dropped 5 bases and J dropped 5 bases, with 16 bases sitting between them. Per germline, CDR1 MNHEY and CDR2 SVGAGI.

The sequencing input was PBMCs or T cells enriched from blood (not recorded which). The source of this sequence is a man between 25 and 39 years old who had recovered from COVID-19. The chain carries TRBV6-5 and TRBJ2-7; D may be TRBD2 (5 bases). The CDR3 DNA reads TGTGCCAGCAGTCCCGTATCGGTCGGGAACGAGCAGTACTTC. This encodes CASSPVSVGNEQYF.